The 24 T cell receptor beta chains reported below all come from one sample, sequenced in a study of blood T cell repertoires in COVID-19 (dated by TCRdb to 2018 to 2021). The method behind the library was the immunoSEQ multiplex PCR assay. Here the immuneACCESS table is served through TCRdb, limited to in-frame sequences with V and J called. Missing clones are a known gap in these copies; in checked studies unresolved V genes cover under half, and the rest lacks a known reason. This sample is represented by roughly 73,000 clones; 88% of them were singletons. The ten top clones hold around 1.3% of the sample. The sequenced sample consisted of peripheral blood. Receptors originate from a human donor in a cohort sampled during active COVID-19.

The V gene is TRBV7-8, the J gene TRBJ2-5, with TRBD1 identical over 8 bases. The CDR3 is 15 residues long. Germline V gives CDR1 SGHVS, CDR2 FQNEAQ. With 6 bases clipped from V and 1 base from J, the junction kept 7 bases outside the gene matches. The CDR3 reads CASREDRGPQETQYF. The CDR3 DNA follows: TGTGCCAGCAGGGAAGACAGGGGACCCCAAGAGACCCAGTACTTC. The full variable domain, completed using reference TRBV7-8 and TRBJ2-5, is GAGVSQSPRYKVAKRGQDVALRCDPISGHVSLFWYQQALGQGPEFLTYFQNEAQLDKSGLPSDRFFAERPEGSVSTLKIQRTQQEDSAVYLCASREDRGPQETQYFGPGTRLLVL.

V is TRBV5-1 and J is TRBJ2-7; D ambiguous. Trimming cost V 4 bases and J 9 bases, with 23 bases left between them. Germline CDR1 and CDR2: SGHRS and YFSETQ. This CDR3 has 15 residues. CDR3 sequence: CASSQELDCASGQYV. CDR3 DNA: TGCGCCAGCAGCCAAGAACTCGACTGCGCATCGGGGCAGTACGTC.

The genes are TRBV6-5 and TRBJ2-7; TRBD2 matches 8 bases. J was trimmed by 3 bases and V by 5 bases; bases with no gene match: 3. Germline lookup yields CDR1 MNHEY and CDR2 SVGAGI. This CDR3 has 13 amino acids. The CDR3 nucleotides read TGTGCCAGCAGTCCTAGCGGGCTCTACGAGCAGTACGTC. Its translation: CASSPSGLYEQYV.

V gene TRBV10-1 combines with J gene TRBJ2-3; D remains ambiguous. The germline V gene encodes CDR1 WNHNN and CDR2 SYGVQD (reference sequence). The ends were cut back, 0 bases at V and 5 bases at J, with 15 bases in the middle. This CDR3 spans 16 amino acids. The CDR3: CASSESVRAHGDTQYF. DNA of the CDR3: TGCGCCAGCAGTGAGTCTGTTCGCGCGCACGGAGATACGCAGTATTTT.

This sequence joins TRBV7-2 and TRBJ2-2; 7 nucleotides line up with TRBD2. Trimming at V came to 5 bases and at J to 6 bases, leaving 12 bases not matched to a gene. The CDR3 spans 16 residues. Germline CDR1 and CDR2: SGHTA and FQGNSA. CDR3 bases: TGTGCCAGCAGCCTCCTTGGGGGGAGGGCCCCCGGGGAGCTGTTTTTT. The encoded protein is CASSLLGGRAPGELFF.

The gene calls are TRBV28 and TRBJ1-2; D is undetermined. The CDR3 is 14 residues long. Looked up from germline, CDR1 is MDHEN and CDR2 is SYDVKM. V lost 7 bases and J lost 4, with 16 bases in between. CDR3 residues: CASTPSGSFYGYTF. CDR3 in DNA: TGTGCCAGCACCCCGTCGGGGTCCTTCTATGGCTACACCTTC.

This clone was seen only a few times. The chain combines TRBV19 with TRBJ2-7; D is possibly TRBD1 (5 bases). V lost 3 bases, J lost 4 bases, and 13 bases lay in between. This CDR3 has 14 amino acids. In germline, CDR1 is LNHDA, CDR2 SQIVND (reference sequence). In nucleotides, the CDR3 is TGTGCCAGTAGTATCGGGCAGGGTGGGTACGAGCAGTACTTC. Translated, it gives CASSIGQGGYEQYF.

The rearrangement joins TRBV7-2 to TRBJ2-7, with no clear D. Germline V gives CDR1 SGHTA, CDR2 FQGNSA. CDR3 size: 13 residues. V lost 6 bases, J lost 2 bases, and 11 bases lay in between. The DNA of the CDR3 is TGTGCCAGCAGTTCCAGGCGCGCCTACGAGCAGTACTTC. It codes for CASSSRRAYEQYF.

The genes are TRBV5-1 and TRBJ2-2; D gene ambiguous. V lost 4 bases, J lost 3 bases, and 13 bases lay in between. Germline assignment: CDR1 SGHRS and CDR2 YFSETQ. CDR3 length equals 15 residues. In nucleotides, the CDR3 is TGCGCCAGCAGCCCACGGAGTGACTACACCGGGGAGCTGTTTTTT. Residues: CASSPRSDYTGELFF.

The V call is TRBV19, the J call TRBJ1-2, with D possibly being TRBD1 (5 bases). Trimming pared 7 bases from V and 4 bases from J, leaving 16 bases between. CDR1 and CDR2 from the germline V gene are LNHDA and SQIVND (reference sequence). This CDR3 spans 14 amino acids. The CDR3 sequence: CASTPPEGLYGYTF. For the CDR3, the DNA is TGTGCCAGTACCCCCCCGGAGGGGCTCTATGGCTACACCTTC.

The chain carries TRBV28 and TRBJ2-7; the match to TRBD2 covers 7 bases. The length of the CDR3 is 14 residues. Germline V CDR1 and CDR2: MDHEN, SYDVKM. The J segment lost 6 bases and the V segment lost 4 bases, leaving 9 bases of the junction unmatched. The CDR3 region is CASSSGGFVGEQYF. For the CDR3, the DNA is TGTGCCAGCAGTTCGGGGGGATTCGTAGGCGAGCAGTACTTC.

The CDR3 is CASRPSGYSTDTQYF. CDR3 in DNA: TGTGCCAGCAGGCCTAGCGGGTATAGCACAGATACGCAGTATTTT. The chain combines TRBV6-2 or TRBV6-3 with TRBJ2-3; 8 nucleotides line up with TRBD2. This CDR3 region has 15 residues. Trimming removed 6 bases from V and 0 bases from J; junction bases left unmatched: 5. Germline CDR1 reads MNHEY; CDR2 reads SVGEGT.

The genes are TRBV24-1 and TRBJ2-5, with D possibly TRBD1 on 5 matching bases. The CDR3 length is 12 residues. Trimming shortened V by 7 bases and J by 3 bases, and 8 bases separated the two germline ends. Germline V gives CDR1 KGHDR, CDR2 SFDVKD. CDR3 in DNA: TGTGCCACCAGGGACACGGAAGAGACCCAGTACTTC. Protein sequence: CATRDTEETQYF.

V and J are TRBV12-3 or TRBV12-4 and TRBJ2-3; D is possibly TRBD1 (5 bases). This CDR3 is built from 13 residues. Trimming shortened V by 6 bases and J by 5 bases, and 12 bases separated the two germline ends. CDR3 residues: CASSHRSVDTQYF. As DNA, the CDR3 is TGTGCCAGCAGCCACAGGTCGGTAGATACGCAGTATTTT.

This CDR3 reads CASSPDRGPRTDTQYF. The CDR3 nucleotides read TGTGCCAGCTCACCCGACAGGGGACCACGGACAGATACGCAGTATTTT. The chain recombines TRBV18 with TRBJ2-3, with 8 bases fitting TRBD1. V trimming: 3 bases; J trimming: 3 bases; junction bases outside the gene matches: 8. This CDR3 comprises 16 residues. Germline CDR1 reads KGHSH; CDR2 reads LQKENI.

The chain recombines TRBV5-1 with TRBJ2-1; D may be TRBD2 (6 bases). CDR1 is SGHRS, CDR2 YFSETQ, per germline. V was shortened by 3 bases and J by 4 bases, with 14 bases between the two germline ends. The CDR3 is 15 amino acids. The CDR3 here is CASSWNQRAYNEQFF. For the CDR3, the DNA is TGCGCCAGCAGCTGGAACCAGCGGGCTTACAATGAGCAGTTCTTC.

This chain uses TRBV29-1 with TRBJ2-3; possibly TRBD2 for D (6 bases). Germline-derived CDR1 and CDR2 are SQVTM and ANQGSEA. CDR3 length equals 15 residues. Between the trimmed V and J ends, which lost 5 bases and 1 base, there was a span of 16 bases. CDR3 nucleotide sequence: TGCAGCGTTTTGAGAGGAGGGATGGGCACAGATACGCAGTATTTT. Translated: CSVLRGGMGTDTQYF.

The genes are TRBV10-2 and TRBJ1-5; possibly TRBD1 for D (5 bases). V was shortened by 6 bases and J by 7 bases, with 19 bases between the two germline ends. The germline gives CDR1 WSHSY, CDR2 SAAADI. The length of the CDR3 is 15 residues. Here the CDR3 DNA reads TGCGCCAGCAGCACCGATGGTCAGGGTGGACAGCCCCAGCATTTT. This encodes CASSTDGQGGQPQHF.

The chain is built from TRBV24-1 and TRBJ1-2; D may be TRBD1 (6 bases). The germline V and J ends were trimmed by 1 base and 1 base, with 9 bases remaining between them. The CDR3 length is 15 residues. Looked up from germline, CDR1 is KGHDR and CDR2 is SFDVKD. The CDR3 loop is CATSDFGRGNYGYTF. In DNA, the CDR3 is TGTGCCACCAGTGATTTTGGCAGGGGTAACTATGGCTACACCTTC.

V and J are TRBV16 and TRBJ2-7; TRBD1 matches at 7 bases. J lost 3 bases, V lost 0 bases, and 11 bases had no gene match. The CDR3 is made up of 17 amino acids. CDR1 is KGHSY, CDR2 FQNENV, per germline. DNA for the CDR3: TGTGCCAGCAGCCAATCCGGGACAGCCCCAAGGTACTACGAGCAGTACTTC. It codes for CASSQSGTAPRYYEQYF. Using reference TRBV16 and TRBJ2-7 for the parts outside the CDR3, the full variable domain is GEEVAQTPKHLVRGEGQKAKLYCAPIKGHSYVFWYQQVLKNEFKFLISFQNENVFDETGMPKERFSAKCLPNSPCSLEIQATKLEDSAVYFCASSQSGTAPRYYEQYFGPGTRLTVT.

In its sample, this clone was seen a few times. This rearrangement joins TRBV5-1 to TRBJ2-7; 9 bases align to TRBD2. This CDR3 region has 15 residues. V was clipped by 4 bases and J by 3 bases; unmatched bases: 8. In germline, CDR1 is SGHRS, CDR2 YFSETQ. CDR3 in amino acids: CASSPSGGGGYEQYV. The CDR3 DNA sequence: TGCGCCAGCAGCCCATCCGGCGGGGGGGGCTACGAGCAGTACGTC.

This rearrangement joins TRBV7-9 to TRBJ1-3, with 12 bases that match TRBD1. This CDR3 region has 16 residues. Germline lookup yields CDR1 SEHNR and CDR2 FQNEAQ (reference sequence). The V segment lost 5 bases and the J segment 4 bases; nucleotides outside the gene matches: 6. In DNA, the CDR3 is TGTGCCAGCAGCCCGGGACAGGGGGCGCGAGGAAACACCATATATTTT. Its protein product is CASSPGQGARGNTIYF.

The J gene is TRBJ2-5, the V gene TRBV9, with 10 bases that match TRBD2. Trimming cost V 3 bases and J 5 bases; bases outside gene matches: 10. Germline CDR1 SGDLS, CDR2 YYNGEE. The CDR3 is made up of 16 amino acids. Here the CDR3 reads CASSEGSGRAWETQYF. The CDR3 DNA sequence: TGTGCCAGCAGCGAGGGGAGCGGGAGGGCTTGGGAGACCCAGTACTTC.

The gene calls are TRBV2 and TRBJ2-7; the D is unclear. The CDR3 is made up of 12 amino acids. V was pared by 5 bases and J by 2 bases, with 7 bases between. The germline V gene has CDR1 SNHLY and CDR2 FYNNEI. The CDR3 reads CASSYGPYEQYF. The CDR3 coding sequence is TGTGCCAGCAGTTACGGTCCCTACGAGCAGTACTTC.